This entry describes one TCR beta chain. Its matching antigen is unknown. The CDR3 is 13 amino acids. The V and J ends lost 8 bases and 10 bases, in that order; junction bases with no gene match: 10. Germline loops: CDR1 SNHLY, CDR2 FYNNEI. Primers used in a second PCR of about 6 to 11 cycles were a sample-barcoded 5' primer and a J-beta primer mix. Each CDR3 protein is one row after TCRdb ran MiXCR on the 5' RACE reads. The profile shows some 1.4 million distinct CDR3 sequences, roughly 40% of them singletons. This entry is derived from a study of blood T cells in healthy people across ages. Study-wide findings and caveats: Age advanced and TCR beta diversity per million T cells fell, roughly linearly. TCR beta diversity was tightly associated with the proportion of naive T cells.

The sequencing sample was made of blood. The gene calls are TRBV2 and TRBJ1-1; TRBD1 aligns across 10 bases. This clonotype was sampled from a young woman in good health. CDR3: CASAQTGGGGAFF. Here the CDR3 DNA reads TGTGCCAGCGCCCAGACAGGGGGCGGCGGAGCTTTCTTT.